This T cell receptor (beta chain) was recorded in a study of blood T cell repertoires in COVID-19. Study overall: The United States, Italy and Spain were the sources of the acute and convalescent COVID-19 samples. Sample material is recorded as cDNA or gDNA derived from T cells, B-cell-depleted T cells, or PBMCs.

Authors' processing steps: Reference gene primer amplification gave estimated nucleated cell counts. Profiled with immunoSEQ multiplex PCR; TCRdb holds only in-frame clones, not every one. V and J calls and clone size are as listed in that table; D and trimming were resolved from the DNA. This table has about 30,000 clones, about nine tenths appearing once. The CDR3 has 15 residues. The germline gives CDR1 LGHDT, CDR2 YNNKEL (reference sequence). Trimming removed 1 base at V and 6 bases at J, with 15 bases between. This sequence was found in a human donor in a cohort sampled during active COVID-19. The J gene is TRBJ2-5, the V gene TRBV3-1 (or the pseudogene TRBV3-2); TRBD2 is a possible D gene (5 bases). Sequencing was performed on peripheral blood. CDR3 in amino acids: CASSQGSLVPQTQYF. The CDR3 nucleotides are TGTGCCAGCAGCCAAGGATCACTAGTTCCGCAGACCCAGTACTTC.